The rows below give T cell receptor beta chains drawn from one sample of a study of cytomegalovirus exposure and HLA in healthy donors. Only in-frame clones appear in the TCRdb table, and some are missing; sequencing was by immunoSEQ multiplex PCR. The sample consists of 200,000 to 250,000 clones, over 70% of them appearing once. The material sequenced was PBMCs. All receptors derive from a woman aged 55-69 years in good health and CMV-seropositive. The CDR3 runs from the conserved cysteine through the conserved F or W. The D gene is left open where the match is weak. Where a row states a size, it is once, few, many or the class of an expanded clone; other rows omit it.

>.|TRBJ2-7|TRBD1|TRBV6-5
TGTGCCAGCAGAAGGACAGGGGGCTTCGAGCAGTACTTC
CASRRTGGFEQYF
>.|TRBJ2-1|TRBD2|TRBV5-1
TGCGCCAGCAGCTTTAACGGGGGGGGCCCACCCTACAATGAGCAGTTCTTC
CASSFNGGGPPYNEQFF
>.|TRBJ2-3|TRBD2|TRBV30
TGTGCCTGGAGGGGTAGGACTAGCGGGCGCACAGATACGCAGTATTTT
CAWRGRTSGRTDTQYF
>.|TRBJ1-5|.|TRBV19
TGTGCCACAATCTCCCCAGGGCGGGAACAGCCCCAGCATTTT
CATISPGREQPQHF
>.|TRBJ1-2|TRBD1|TRBV7-2
TGTGCCAGCAGCTTAGTGGGGACAGGAGGCTATGGCTACACCTTC
CASSLVGTGGYGYTF
>.|TRBJ2-3|TRBD2|TRBV7-7
TGTGCCAGCAGCTTCGGACTAGCGGGAGGTTCAGATACGCAGTATTTT
CASSFGLAGGSDTQYF
>.|TRBJ2-5|.|TRBV2
TGTGCCAGCAACCAGCTGGCGGGAGAGACCCAGTACTTC
CASNQLAGETQYF
>.|TRBJ2-5|.|TRBV18
TGTGCCAGCTCACCGGAGGAGACCCAGTACTTC
CASSPEETQYF
>.|TRBJ2-7|.|TRBV6-5
TGTGCCAGCAGTTCTGACGGGACCTACGAGCAGTACTTC
CASSSDGTYEQYF
>once|TRBJ1-1|.|TRBV9
TGTGCCAGCAGCGTAGACCTAGTGAACACTGAAGCTTTCTTT
CASSVDLVNTEAFF
>.|TRBJ2-1|TRBD1|TRBV18
TGTGCCAGCTCACCGGGGACAGGGGCCGGGAATGAGCAGTTCTTC
CASSPGTGAGNEQFF
>.|TRBJ2-2|TRBD2|TRBV6-5
TGTGCCAGCAGTTACTCCCAGCGGGGACCCACCGGGGAGCTGTTTTTT
CASSYSQRGPTGELFF
>.|TRBJ2-7|.|TRBV7-9
TGTGCCAGCAGCTCCGAGGCCAGGGGCGAGCAGTACTTC
CASSSEARGEQYF
>.|TRBJ2-7|.|TRBV6-5
TGTGCCACATCCCGAGTAGCGACGATCTACGAGCAGTACTTC
CATSRVATIYEQYF
>.|TRBJ1-1|.|TRBV10-2
TGCGCCAGCAGAGAGGGTTACCGGGAGTACACTGAAGCTTTCTTT
CASREGYREYTEAFF
>.|TRBJ1-2|.|TRBV29-1
TGCAGCGTTGGGGGGGACCGAGCTAACTATGGCTACACCTTC
CSVGGDRANYGYTF
>.|TRBJ2-1|.|TRBV7-2
TGTGCCAGCAGCTTAGGGCCCAACAATGAGCAGTTCTTC
CASSLGPNNEQFF
>once|TRBJ1-1|.|TRBV9
TGTGCCAGCAGCACGGGGCCCAGGGGCACTGAAGCTTTCTTT
CASSTGPRGTEAFF
>.|TRBJ2-3|TRBD2|TRBV7-3
TGTGCCAGCAGCCAAGGACTAGCGTCAGATACGCAGTATTTT
CASSQGLASDTQYF
>.|TRBJ2-5|.|TRBV5-1
TGCGCCAGCAGCTTGGGGACAAGAACCCCAGAGACCCAGTACTTC
CASSLGTRTPETQYF
>.|TRBJ2-3|.|TRBV29-1
TGCAGCGCTGTGGTGGGTTTGGGGCGAGATACGCAGTATTTT
CSAVVGLGRDTQYF
>.|TRBJ1-2|.|TRBV6-1
TGTGCCAGCAGTCCGGACAGCACGTACTATGGCTACACCTTC
CASSPDSTYYGYTF